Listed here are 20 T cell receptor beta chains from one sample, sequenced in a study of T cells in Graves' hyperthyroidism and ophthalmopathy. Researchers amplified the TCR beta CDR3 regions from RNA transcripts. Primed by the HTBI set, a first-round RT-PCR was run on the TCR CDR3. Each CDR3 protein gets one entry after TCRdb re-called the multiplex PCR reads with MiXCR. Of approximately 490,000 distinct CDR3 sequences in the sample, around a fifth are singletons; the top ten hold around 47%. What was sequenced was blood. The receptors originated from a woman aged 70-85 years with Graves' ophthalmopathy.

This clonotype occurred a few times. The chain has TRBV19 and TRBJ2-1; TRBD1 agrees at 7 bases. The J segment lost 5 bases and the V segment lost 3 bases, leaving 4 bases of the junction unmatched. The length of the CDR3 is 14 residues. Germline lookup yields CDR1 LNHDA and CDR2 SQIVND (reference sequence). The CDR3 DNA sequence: TGTGCCAGTAGTATCGACAGGGACCACAATGAGCAGTTCTTC. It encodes CASSIDRDHNEQFF.

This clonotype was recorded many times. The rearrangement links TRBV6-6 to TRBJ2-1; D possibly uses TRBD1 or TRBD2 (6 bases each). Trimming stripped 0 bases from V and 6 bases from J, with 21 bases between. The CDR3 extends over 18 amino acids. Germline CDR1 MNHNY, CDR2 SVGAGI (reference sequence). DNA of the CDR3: TGTGCCAGCAGTTACTCCCTTGGGGGCAGGACTATTGTCAATGAGCAGTTCTTC. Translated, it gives CASSYSLGGRTIVNEQFF.

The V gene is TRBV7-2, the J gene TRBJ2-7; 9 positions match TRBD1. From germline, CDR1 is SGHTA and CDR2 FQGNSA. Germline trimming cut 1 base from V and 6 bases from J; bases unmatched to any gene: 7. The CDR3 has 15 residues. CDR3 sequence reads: CASSLEGQGYFEQYF. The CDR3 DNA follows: TGTGCCAGCAGCTTAGAGGGACAGGGATATTTCGAGCAGTACTTC. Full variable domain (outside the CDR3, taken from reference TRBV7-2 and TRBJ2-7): GAGVSQSPSNKVTEKGKDVELRCDPISGHTALYWYRQSLGQGLEFLIYFQGNSAPDKSGLPSDRFSAERTGGSVSTLTIQRTQQEDSAVYLCASSLEGQGYFEQYFGPGTRLTVT.

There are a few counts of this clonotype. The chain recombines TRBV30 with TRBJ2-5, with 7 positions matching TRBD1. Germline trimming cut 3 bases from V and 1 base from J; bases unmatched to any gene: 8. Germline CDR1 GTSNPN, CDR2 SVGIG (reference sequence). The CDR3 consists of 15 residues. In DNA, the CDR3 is TGTGCCTGGAGCAGCCTTGGGACAGTCCAAGAGACCCAGTACTTC. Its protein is CAWSSLGTVQETQYF.

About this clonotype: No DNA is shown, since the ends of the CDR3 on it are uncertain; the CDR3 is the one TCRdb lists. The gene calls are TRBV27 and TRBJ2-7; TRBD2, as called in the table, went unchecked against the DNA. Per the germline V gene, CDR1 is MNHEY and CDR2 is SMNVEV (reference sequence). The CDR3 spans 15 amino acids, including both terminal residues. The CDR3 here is CASSSSTSYTYEQYF.

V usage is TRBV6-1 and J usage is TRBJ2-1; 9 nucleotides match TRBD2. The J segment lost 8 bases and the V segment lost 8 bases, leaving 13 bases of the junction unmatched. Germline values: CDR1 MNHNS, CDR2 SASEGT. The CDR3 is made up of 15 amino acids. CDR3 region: CASSRGSGRNYEQFF. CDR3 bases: TGTGCCAGCTCCCGTGGGAGCGGGAGGAACTATGAGCAGTTCTTC.

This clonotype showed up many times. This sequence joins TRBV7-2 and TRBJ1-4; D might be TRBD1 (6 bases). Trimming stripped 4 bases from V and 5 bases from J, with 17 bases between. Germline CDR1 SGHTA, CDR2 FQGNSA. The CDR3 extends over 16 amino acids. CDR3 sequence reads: CASSSSGHTGNEKLFF. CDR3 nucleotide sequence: TGTGCCAGCAGCTCTTCCGGCCATACAGGGAATGAAAAACTGTTTTTT.

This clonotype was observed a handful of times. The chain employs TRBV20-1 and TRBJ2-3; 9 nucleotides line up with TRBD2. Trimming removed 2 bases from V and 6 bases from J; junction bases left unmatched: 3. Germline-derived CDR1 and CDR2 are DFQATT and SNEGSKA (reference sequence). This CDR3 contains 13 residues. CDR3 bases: TGCAGTGCTAGACTAGCGGGAATGGATACGCAGTATTTT. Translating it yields CSARLAGMDTQYF.

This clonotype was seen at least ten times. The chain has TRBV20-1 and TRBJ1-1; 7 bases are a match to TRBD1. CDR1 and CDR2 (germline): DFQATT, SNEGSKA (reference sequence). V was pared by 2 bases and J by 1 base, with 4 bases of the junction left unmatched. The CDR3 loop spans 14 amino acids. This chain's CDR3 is CSARWDSRNTEAFF. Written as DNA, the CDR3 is TGCAGTGCTAGATGGGACAGTAGGAACACTGAAGCTTTCTTT.

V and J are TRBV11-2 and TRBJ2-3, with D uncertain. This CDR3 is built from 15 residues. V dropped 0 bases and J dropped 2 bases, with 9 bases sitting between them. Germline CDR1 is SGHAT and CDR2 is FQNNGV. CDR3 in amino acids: CASSLDLAHTDTQYF. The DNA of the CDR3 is TGTGCCAGCAGCTTAGATCTGGCCCACACAGATACGCAGTATTTT.

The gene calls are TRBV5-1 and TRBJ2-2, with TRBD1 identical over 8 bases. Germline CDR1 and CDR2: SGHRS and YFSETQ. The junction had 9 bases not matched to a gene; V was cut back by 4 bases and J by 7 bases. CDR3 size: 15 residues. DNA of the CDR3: TGCGCCAGCAGCCCTTTGACAGGGGCGAACGGGGAGCTGTTTTTT. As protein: CASSPLTGANGELFF.

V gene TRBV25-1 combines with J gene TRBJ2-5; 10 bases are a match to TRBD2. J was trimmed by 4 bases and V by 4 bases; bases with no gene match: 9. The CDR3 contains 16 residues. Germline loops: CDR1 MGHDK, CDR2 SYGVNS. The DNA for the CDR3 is TGTGCCAGCAGTGGGGGAAAAATAGCGGGAGGAGAGACCCAGTACTTC. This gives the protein CASSGGKIAGGETQYF.

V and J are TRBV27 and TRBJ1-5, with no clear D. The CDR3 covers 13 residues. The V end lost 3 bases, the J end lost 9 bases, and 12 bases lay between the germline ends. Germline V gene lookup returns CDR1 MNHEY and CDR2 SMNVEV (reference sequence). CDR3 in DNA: TGTGCCAGCAGTTTCGGGCCTCGGCGGCCCCAGCATTTT. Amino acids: CASSFGPRRPQHF.

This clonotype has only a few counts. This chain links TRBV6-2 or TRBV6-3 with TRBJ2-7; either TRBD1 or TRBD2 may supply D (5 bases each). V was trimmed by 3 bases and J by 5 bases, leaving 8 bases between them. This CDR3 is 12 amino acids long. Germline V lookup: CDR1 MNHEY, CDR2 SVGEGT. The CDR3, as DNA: TGTGCCAGCAGTTATGGGACCCACGAGCAGTACTTC. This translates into CASSYGTHEQYF.

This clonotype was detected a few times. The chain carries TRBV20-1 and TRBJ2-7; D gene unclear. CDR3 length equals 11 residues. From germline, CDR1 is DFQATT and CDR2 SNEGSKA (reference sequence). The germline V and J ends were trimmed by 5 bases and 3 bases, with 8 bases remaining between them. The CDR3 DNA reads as TGCAGTGCTGAACGAGACTACGAGCAGTACTTC. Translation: CSAERDYEQYF.

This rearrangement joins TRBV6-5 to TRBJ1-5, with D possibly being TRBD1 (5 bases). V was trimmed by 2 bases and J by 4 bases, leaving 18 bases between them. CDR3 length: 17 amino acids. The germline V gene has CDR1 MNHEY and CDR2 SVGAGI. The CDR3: CASSYTPPETGNQPQHF. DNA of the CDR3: TGTGCCAGCAGTTACACCCCTCCCGAAACAGGAAATCAGCCCCAGCATTTT.

The CDR3 spells CASRTTVDRGYGYSYEQYF. In nucleotides, the CDR3 is TGTGCCAGCAGGACAACGGTGGACAGGGGGTATGGCTATTCCTACGAGCAGTACTTC. The chain is built from TRBV6-1 and TRBJ2-7, with 10 bases lining up with TRBD1. Per germline, CDR1 MNHNS and CDR2 SASEGT. Germline trimming cut 6 bases from V and 1 base from J; bases unmatched to any gene: 18. The CDR3 contains 19 residues.

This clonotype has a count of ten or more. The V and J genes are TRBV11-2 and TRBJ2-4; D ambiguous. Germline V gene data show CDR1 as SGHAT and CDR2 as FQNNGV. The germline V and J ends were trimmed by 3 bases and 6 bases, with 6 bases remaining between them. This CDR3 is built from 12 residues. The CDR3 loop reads CASSLVGNIQYF. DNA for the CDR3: TGTGCCAGCAGCTTGGTGGGAAACATTCAGTACTTC. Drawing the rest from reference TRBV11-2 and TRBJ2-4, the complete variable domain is EAGVAQSPRYKIIEKRQSVAFWCNPISGHATLYWYQQILGQGPKLLIQFQNNGVVDDSQLPKDRFSAERLKGVDSTLKIQPAKLEDSAVYLCASSLVGNIQYFGAGTRLSVL.

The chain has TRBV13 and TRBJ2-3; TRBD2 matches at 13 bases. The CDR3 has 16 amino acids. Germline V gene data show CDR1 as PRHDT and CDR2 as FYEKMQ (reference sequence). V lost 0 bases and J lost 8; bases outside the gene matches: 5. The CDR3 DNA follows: TGTGCCAGCAGCTTAGGACTAGCGGGAGGGCAAGGTACGCAGTATTTT. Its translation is CASSLGLAGGQGTQYF. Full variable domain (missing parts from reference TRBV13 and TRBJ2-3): AAGVIQSPRHLIKEKRETATLKCYPIPRHDTVYWYQQGPGQDPQFLISFYEKMQSDKGSIPDRFSAQQFSDYHSELNMSSLELGDSALYFCASSLGLAGGQGTQYFGPGTRLTVL.

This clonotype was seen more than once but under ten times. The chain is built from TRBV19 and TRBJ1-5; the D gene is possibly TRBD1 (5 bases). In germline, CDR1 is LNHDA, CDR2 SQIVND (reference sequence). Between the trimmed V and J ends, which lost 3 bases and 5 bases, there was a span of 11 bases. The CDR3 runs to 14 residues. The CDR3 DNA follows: TGTGCCAGTAGTATGTGGATACAGGATCAGCCCCAGCATTTT. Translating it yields CASSMWIQDQPQHF.